The 21 T cell receptor beta chains reported below all come from one sample, sequenced in a study of graft-versus-host responses after intestinal transplantation. Some clones are missing from TCRdb's copy, which holds only in-frame ones; the method was immunoSEQ multiplex PCR. The sample has under 20,000 clones, approximately 35% seen once. Here the sequenced sample was alloreactive CD4+ T cells from a mixed lymphocyte reaction culture, taken before transplantation. Documented subset: CFSE-low proliferating T cells sorted from roughly six-day pre-transplant mixed lymphocyte reaction (GvH or HvG direction). All receptors derive from a human patient who was an organ donor for intestinal transplantation.

The J gene is TRBJ2-1, the V gene TRBV7-9; D is possibly TRBD2 (6 bases). The V end was cut by 3 bases, the J end by 0 bases, with 9 bases between. The length of the CDR3 is 15 residues. Germline loops: CDR1 SEHNR, CDR2 FQNEAQ (reference sequence). CDR3 protein: CASSLAGSSYNEQFF. The DNA of the CDR3 is TGTGCCAGCAGCTTGGCGGGGAGCTCCTACAATGAGCAGTTCTTC.

By share of the sample, this clone is medium-sized. The gene calls are TRBV6-5 and TRBJ2-1, with a possible D match to TRBD1 (5 bases). The length of the CDR3 is 14 residues. Per the germline V gene, CDR1 is MNHEY and CDR2 is SVGAGI. V lost 9 bases to trimming and J lost 4 bases, with 16 bases between them. CDR3: CASTGHSNYNEQFF. For the CDR3, the DNA is TGTGCCAGTACCGGACACTCAAATTACAATGAGCAGTTCTTC.

By share, this clone ranks as medium-sized. The chain employs TRBV7-2 and TRBJ2-7; 11 positions match TRBD2. J lost 0 bases, V lost 6 bases, and 4 bases had no gene match. The CDR3 runs 15 residues. Germline V gene sequence: CDR1 SGHTA, CDR2 FQGNSA. The chain's CDR3 is CASSPTSGSSYEQYF. The CDR3 DNA sequence: TGTGCCAGCAGTCCCACTAGCGGGAGCTCCTACGAGCAGTACTTC.

This clone occurred a few times. The chain uses TRBV18 and TRBJ1-5, with 8 positions matching TRBD1. This CDR3 has 15 amino acids. With 4 bases clipped from V and 2 bases from J, the junction kept 4 bases outside the gene matches. The V gene's germline CDR1 is KGHSH and CDR2 LQKENI. In nucleotides, the CDR3 is TGTGCCAGCTCACGAGGACAGGGCCGCAATCAGCCCCAGCATTTT. The encoded protein is CASSRGQGRNQPQHF.

The chain recombines TRBV19 with TRBJ2-2; 7 bases agree with TRBD1. With V trimmed by 3 bases and J by 1 base, 2 bases remained unmatched. There are 15 residues in the CDR3. Germline-derived CDR1 and CDR2 are LNHDA and SQIVND (reference sequence). CDR3 in DNA: TGTGCCAGTAGTATGGGGGACAGGAACACCGGGGAGCTGTTTTTT. Amino acids: CASSMGDRNTGELFF.

The V gene is TRBV19, the J gene TRBJ1-5, with D maybe TRBD1 (6 bases). There are 16 residues in the CDR3. V lost 3 bases and J lost 4, with 16 bases in between. Per the germline V gene, CDR1 is LNHDA and CDR2 is SQIVND (reference sequence). The CDR3 sequence: CASSIWGARGNQPQHF. The CDR3 region has the DNA TGTGCCAGTAGTATTTGGGGGGCCCGGGGGAATCAGCCCCAGCATTTT.

This clone was counted between two and nine times. The CDR3 is CASRGQGALGYTF. In DNA form, the CDR3 reads TGTGCCAGTAGGGGACAGGGGGCGCTTGGCTACACCTTC. V and J are TRBV19 and TRBJ1-2; the match to TRBD1 covers 12 bases. J lost 7 bases, V lost 6 bases, and 3 bases had no gene match. Germline V lookup: CDR1 LNHDA, CDR2 SQIVND (reference sequence). The CDR3 loop spans 13 amino acids. The full variable domain, in which reference TRBV19 and TRBJ1-2 provide the parts outside the CDR3, is DGGITQSPKYLFRKEGQNVTLSCEQNLNHDAMYWYRQDPGQGLRLIYYSQIVNDFQKGDIAEGYSVSREKKESFPLTVTSAQKNPTAFYLCASRGQGALGYTFGSGTRLTVV.

The chain has TRBV10-3 and TRBJ2-7; TRBD1 matches 7 bases. V lost 3 bases, J lost 3 bases, and 2 bases stayed unmatched. CDR3 length equals 13 residues. Germline CDR1 ENHRY, CDR2 SYGVKD. CDR3 loop: CAISDRTGYEQYF. The CDR3 DNA reads as TGTGCCATCAGTGACCGGACAGGCTACGAGCAGTACTTC.

The rearrangement joins TRBV5-4 to TRBJ2-7; 8 bases agree with TRBD2. The CDR3 is 14 amino acids. The germline CDR1 and CDR2 sequences are SGHNT and YYREEE (reference sequence). Trimming at V came to 3 bases and at J to 7 bases, leaving 9 bases not matched to a gene. CDR3 residues: CASSSTAGVGEQYF. CDR3 DNA sequence: TGTGCCAGCAGCTCTACAGCGGGAGTTGGTGAGCAGTACTTC.

This clone has only a few counts. The V gene is TRBV6-5, the J gene TRBJ2-7; the match to TRBD2 covers 7 bases. The germline V gene has CDR1 MNHEY and CDR2 SVGAGI. CDR3 length equals 11 residues. J was trimmed by 2 bases and V by 8 bases; bases with no gene match: 0. CDR3 in amino acids: CASGRAYEQYF. The CDR3 DNA sequence: TGTGCCAGCGGGAGGGCCTACGAGCAGTACTTC.

V gene TRBV10-3 combines with J gene TRBJ2-7; D possibly corresponds to TRBD2 (6 bases). Germline CDR1 and CDR2: ENHRY and SYGVKD. V was trimmed by 0 bases and J by 7 bases, leaving 10 bases between them. The CDR3 extends over 13 amino acids. For the CDR3, the DNA is TGTGCCATCAGTGAGTCGTGGGAGGTTGAGCAGTACTTC. Translated: CAISESWEVEQYF.

The rearrangement links TRBV7-9 to TRBJ2-2; 8 bases map to TRBD2. This CDR3 region has 16 residues. Germline V gene data show CDR1 as SEHNR and CDR2 as FQNEAQ (reference sequence). V lost 1 base and J lost 3; bases outside the gene matches: 4. The CDR3 DNA is TGTGCCAGCAGCTTAGGCCCAGCGGGGGACACCGGGGAGCTGTTTTTT. This gives the protein CASSLGPAGDTGELFF.

This clone was seen more than once but under ten times. V usage is TRBV5-4 and J usage is TRBJ1-2, with TRBD1 matching 7 bases. Trimming at V came to 0 bases and at J to 8 bases, leaving 10 bases not matched to a gene. Germline loops: CDR1 SGHNT, CDR2 YYREEE (reference sequence). The CDR3 consists of 15 residues. The CDR3 nucleotides read TGTGCCAGCAGCTTGGGCCCCGACAGGGTTGGAGGCTACACCTTC. It yields the protein CASSLGPDRVGGYTF.

The chain uses TRBV5-1 and TRBJ2-5; D is unresolved. Trimming shortened V by 0 bases and J by 0 bases, and 6 bases separated the two germline ends. The CDR3 loop spans 14 amino acids. Germline assignment: CDR1 SGHRS and CDR2 YFSETQ. The CDR3 spells CASSLARNQETQYF. The CDR3 nucleotides are TGCGCCAGCAGCTTGGCCAGGAACCAAGAGACCCAGTACTTC.

The rearrangement links TRBV28 to TRBJ2-3, with D unclear. This CDR3 comprises 13 residues. Trimming shortened V by 3 bases and J by 3 bases, and 7 bases separated the two germline ends. Germline V gene sequence: CDR1 MDHEN, CDR2 SYDVKM. The CDR3 coding sequence is TGTGCCAGCAGTTTCCGGAATACAGATACGCAGTATTTT. Protein: CASSFRNTDTQYF.

This clone was observed a single time. This chain links TRBV6-1 with TRBJ2-3; D is perhaps TRBD1 (6 bases). V was cut by 1 base and J by 5 bases, with 19 bases left in between. The CDR3 has 17 residues. Germline CDR1 and CDR2: MNHNS and SASEGT. The CDR3 region has the DNA TGTGCCAGCAGTGAAGAAGAGGCGGACAGACGTAAAGATACGCAGTATTTT. This sequence encodes CASSEEEADRRKDTQYF.

The gene calls are TRBV6-1 and TRBJ1-5; 7 positions agree with TRBD1. J gave up 2 bases and V 2 bases, and 9 bases lay outside the gene matches. Germline assignment: CDR1 MNHNS and CDR2 SASEGT. The CDR3 extends over 17 amino acids. This CDR3 reads CASSEYPRQGGNQPQHF. The CDR3, as DNA: TGTGCCAGCAGTGAATACCCTCGGCAGGGGGGCAATCAGCCCCAGCATTTT.

This clone has more than one count but fewer than ten. CDR3 sequence reads: CASSLLSGSGSTDTQYF. CDR3 nucleotide sequence: TGTGCCAGCAGCTTACTTAGCGGGAGTGGGAGCACAGATACGCAGTATTTT. The chain employs TRBV7-2 and TRBJ2-3; 9 bases align to TRBD2. After removal of 2 bases from V and 0 bases from J, the junction contained 6 bases not matched to a gene. CDR3 length equals 17 residues. Per the germline V gene, CDR1 is SGHTA and CDR2 is FQGNSA.

This chain uses TRBV10-3 with TRBJ1-5; no definite D call. The V and J ends lost 10 bases and 0 bases respectively, with 10 bases between them. The CDR3 is made up of 13 amino acids. Germline CDR1 is ENHRY and CDR2 is SYGVKD. CDR3 sequence reads: CASSTSSNQPQHF. The CDR3 nucleotides are TGTGCCAGCAGCACGAGTAGCAATCAGCCCCAGCATTTT.

There are a few counts of this clone. The V and J genes are TRBV27 and TRBJ1-1; tentatively, D is TRBD1 (5 bases). Germline loops: CDR1 MNHEY, CDR2 SMNVEV (reference sequence). Trimming cost V 6 bases and J 2 bases, with 16 bases left between them. The length of the CDR3 is 15 residues. The CDR3 here is CASSRSGTVNTEAFF. CDR3 in DNA: TGTGCCAGCAGCCGATCCGGGACGGTTAACACTGAAGCTTTCTTT.

This clone is medium-sized. V and J are TRBV4-1 and TRBJ2-7; TRBD1 might be the D (6 bases). V was trimmed by 0 bases and J by 2 bases, leaving 11 bases between them. In germline, CDR1 is MGHRA, CDR2 YSYEKL. This CDR3 has 15 residues. CDR3 amino acids: CASSQEETGPYEQYF. For the CDR3, the DNA is TGCGCCAGCAGCCAAGAAGAGACAGGCCCCTACGAGCAGTACTTC.